The next 17 T cell receptor beta chains were all read from a single sample in a study of shared clonotypes between healthy human individuals (dated by TCRdb to 2019 to 2021). The library was made by the immunoSEQ multiplex PCR assay. TCRdb limited this immuneACCESS table to in-frame rearrangements with V and J called. A share of clones is missing; checked studies link under half to unresolved V genes, and the rest is unexplained. The sample includes nearly 750,000 clones, with 72% observed a single time. The top ten hold approximately 1.7% of the sample. Sequenced input: memory CD4+ T cells sorted from blood. Per the publication, the cell subset or site label means: CD45RA-negative fraction. The receptors were gathered from a woman aged 25-40 years in good health.

The genes are TRBV5-1 and TRBJ2-1, with 8 positions matching TRBD2. CDR1 SGHRS and CDR2 YFSETQ come from the germline V gene. V was pared by 2 bases and J by 2 bases, with 3 bases of the junction left unmatched. CDR3 length: 15 residues. CDR3 nucleotides: TGCGCCAGCAGCTTAGCGGGAGAAACCTACAATGAGCAGTTCTTC. Its translation: CASSLAGETYNEQFF.

In this sample, this clone turned up once. The CDR3: CASSLAGPLNTEAFF. CDR3 sequence (DNA): TGCGCCAGCAGCTTGGCGGGCCCACTGAACACTGAAGCTTTCTTT. The J gene is TRBJ1-1, the V gene TRBV5-1; D gene ambiguous. CDR1 is SGHRS and CDR2 is YFSETQ in the germline V gene. The V and J ends lost 0 bases and 0 bases respectively, with 9 bases between them. The CDR3 loop spans 15 amino acids. Based on the CDR3 plus reference TRBV5-1 and TRBJ1-1, the full variable domain is KAGVTQTPRYLIKTRGQQVTLSCSPISGHRSVSWYQQTPGQGLQFLFEYFSETQRNKGNFPGRFSGRQFSNSRSEMNVSTLELGDSALYLCASSLAGPLNTEAFFGQGTRLTVV.

The gene calls are TRBV27 and TRBJ1-5; no definite D call. The CDR3 loop spans 13 amino acids. V lost 7 bases to trimming and J lost 6 bases, with 13 bases between them. Germline lookup yields CDR1 MNHEY and CDR2 SMNVEV (reference sequence). CDR3 in amino acids: CASMAGAGQPQHF. The DNA of the CDR3 is TGTGCCAGCATGGCCGGAGCGGGTCAGCCCCAGCATTTT.

The rearrangement links TRBV4-2 to TRBJ2-7; D gene ambiguous. Deletions cut 3 bases from V and 0 bases from J, with 9 bases between. The length of the CDR3 is 14 residues. Germline V gene lookup returns CDR1 LGHNA and CDR2 YNFKEQ. The CDR3 protein is CASSHAENSYEQYF. CDR3 sequence (DNA): TGTGCCAGCAGCCATGCGGAGAACTCCTACGAGCAGTACTTC.

The gene calls are TRBV2 and TRBJ1-4, with a weak D call TRBD1 (5 bases). The CDR3 is 14 amino acids. The germline V gene encodes CDR1 SNHLY and CDR2 FYNNEI. Between the trimmed V and J ends, which lost 6 bases and 8 bases, there was a span of 16 bases. The CDR3 spells CASRRETEGEKLFF. Written as DNA, the CDR3 is TGTGCCAGCAGGCGGGAAACAGAGGGGGAAAAACTGTTTTTT.

This chain links TRBV30 with TRBJ1-3; 9 nucleotides agree with TRBD1. Germline V gene data show CDR1 as GTSNPN and CDR2 as SVGIG (reference sequence). J was trimmed by 4 bases and V by 1 base; bases with no gene match: 8. There are 16 residues in the CDR3. In DNA, the CDR3 is TGTGCCTGGAGTGAACTGCGGACAGGGGTCGGAAACACCATATATTTT. Its translation: CAWSELRTGVGNTIYF.

The rearrangement joins TRBV10-3 to TRBJ1-2; D is unresolved. The CDR3 has 13 residues. V lost 10 bases and J lost 0, with 12 bases in between. The germline CDR1 and CDR2 sequences are ENHRY and SYGVKD. For the CDR3, the DNA is TGTGCCACTTCAACGAAACCTAACTATGGCTACACCTTC. Translated, it gives CATSTKPNYGYTF.

The chain combines TRBV7-8 with TRBJ1-3; 9 bases align to TRBD1. Unmatched junction bases numbered 4, after V lost 3 bases and J lost 4 bases. CDR1 and CDR2 (germline): SGHVS, FQNEAQ. CDR3 length: 15 amino acids. CDR3 DNA sequence: TGTGCCAGCAGCTTCGGGACAGGGTCGGGAAACACCATATATTTT. Its translation is CASSFGTGSGNTIYF.

This clone was picked up one time. CDR3 protein: CASSPPRGGRAGAYEQYF. The CDR3 coding sequence is TGTGCCAGCTCCCCTCCCAGGGGCGGGAGGGCCGGGGCCTACGAGCAGTACTTC. The rearrangement uses TRBV18 and TRBJ2-5; TRBD2 agrees at 9 bases. The DNA end is more similar to TRBJ2-7, so the J call may be wrong. Germline V lookup: CDR1 KGHSH, CDR2 LQKENI. The CDR3 is made up of 18 amino acids.

CDR3 residues: CASGRVGATDTQYF. CDR3 in DNA: TGTGCCAGCGGGAGGGTGGGAGCCACAGATACGCAGTATTTT. The rearrangement uses TRBV2 and TRBJ2-3; 7 bases agree with TRBD2. Germline CDR1 reads SNHLY; CDR2 reads FYNNEI. The trim removed 8 bases at V and 2 bases at J, leaving 7 bases unmatched. The CDR3 extends over 14 amino acids.

A remark on this clone: With a much larger clone just one base away, this may be a read error. The chain combines TRBV11-2 with TRBJ2-7, with a weak D call TRBD2 (6 bases). Germline V gene sequence: CDR1 SGHAT, CDR2 FQNNGV. CDR3 length: 14 residues. Between the trimmed V and J ends, which lost 5 bases and 0 bases, there was a span of 11 bases. This CDR3 is CASSRDFSSYEQYF. The CDR3 bases are TGTGCCAGCAGCCGGGACTTTTCCTCCTACGAGCAGTACTTC.

This rearrangement joins TRBV28 to TRBJ2-4; D unclear. Per the germline V gene, CDR1 is MDHEN and CDR2 is SYDVKM. This CDR3 is built from 16 residues. Trimming took 7 bases from V and 1 from J, leaving 17 bases between them. The CDR3 DNA sequence: TGTGCCAGCACTCCGTCTGGTTCAGCGGCCAAAAACATTCAGTACTTC. Its translation: CASTPSGSAAKNIQYF.

The gene calls are TRBV10-1 and TRBJ2-3, with 8 positions matching TRBD2. Germline V gene sequence: CDR1 WNHNN, CDR2 SYGVQD (reference sequence). The V gene end was trimmed by 6 bases and the J gene end by 2 bases; junction bases not matched to a gene: 7. The length of the CDR3 is 15 residues. CDR3 in amino acids: CASRPSGSVTDTQYF. The CDR3 nucleotides read TGCGCCAGCAGACCCAGCGGGAGTGTCACAGATACGCAGTATTTT.

In DNA, the CDR3 is TGTGCCATCAGTGTTAGCGCCCTCGCCTACAATGAGCAGTTCTTC. Translating it yields CAISVSALAYNEQFF. This sequence joins TRBV10-3 and TRBJ2-1; possibly TRBD2 for D (5 bases). Trimming shortened V by 4 bases and J by 2 bases, and 12 bases separated the two germline ends. The CDR3 loop spans 15 amino acids. The V gene's germline CDR1 is ENHRY and CDR2 SYGVKD.

The chain uses TRBV7-2 and TRBJ2-7; 7 nucleotides align to TRBD1. Germline V CDR1 and CDR2: SGHTA, FQGNSA. This CDR3 contains 14 residues. V shed 6 bases and J 3 bases; nucleotides not matched to a gene: 8. CDR3 coding DNA: TGTGCCAGCAGTTATGGACAGGAGGACTACGAGCAGTACTTC. This gives the protein CASSYGQEDYEQYF. Full variable domain (rest looked up from reference TRBV7-2 and TRBJ2-7): GAGVSQSPSNKVTEKGKDVELRCDPISGHTALYWYRQSLGQGLEFLIYFQGNSAPDKSGLPSDRFSAERTGGSVSTLTIQRTQQEDSAVYLCASSYGQEDYEQYFGPGTRLTVT.

The chain combines TRBV6-1 with TRBJ2-7; 10 nucleotides align to TRBD1. Germline values: CDR1 MNHNS, CDR2 SASEGT. The CDR3 sequence is 15 residues long. After removal of 6 bases from V and 6 bases from J, the junction contained 11 bases not matched to a gene. The CDR3 DNA is TGTGCCAGCAGAAATCCCGGGACAGGGGTTTTCGAGCAGTACTTC. Encoded protein: CASRNPGTGVFEQYF.

The chain joins TRBV6-7 to TRBJ2-7, with 14 bases matching TRBD2. TRBV6-7 is an ORF for which the function is uncertain. The length of the CDR3 is 19 residues. Losses at the gene ends were 4 bases for V and 2 bases for J; bases not matched to a gene: 13. The CDR3 DNA reads as TGTGCCAGCAGTTCCTTGGGACTAGCGGGAGTTGATGTTCCCTACGAGCAGTACTTC. Translated: CASSSLGLAGVDVPYEQYF.